Judged by abundance, the clone carrying this TCR beta chain is medium-sized. Its antigen is unidentified. This record comes from a study of T cell therapy after organ transplantation. The repertoire was sequenced with immunoSEQ multiplex PCR; TCRdb's copy has only in-frame clones and lacks some. The repertoire holds fewer than 4,500 clones, with roughly 66% as singletons. Stated time point: 20-29 weeks after completion of therapy. Germline V CDR1 and CDR2: SGHTA, FQGTGA. CDR3 size: 15 residues. V shed 5 bases and J shed 5 bases, with 17 bases lying between them. The receptor's source is a human patient who had received a solid organ transplant and had CMV disease. The T cells may come from the graft donor. J is TRBJ2-3 and V is TRBV7-3; possible D gene TRBD2, 7 bases. The sample was CD8+ T cells from blood, taken after autologous CMV-specific T cell therapy. The CDR3 here is CASSPGGGGKDTQYF. In DNA, the CDR3 is TGTGCCAGCAGCCCCGGGGGAGGGGGAAAAGATACGCAGTATTTT.